The 11 T cell receptor beta chains in this list originate from one sample, sequenced in a study of cytomegalovirus exposure and HLA in healthy donors. Primers for the PCR totalled 60 Vbeta and 13 Jbeta. Produced via immunoSEQ multiplex PCR; TCRdb's table is partial and in-frame only. The table includes some 75,000 clones, over 70% detected once. Sequencing was performed on PBMCs. These receptors were collected from a man aged 18 to 29 in good health and CMV-seropositive.

In nucleotides, the CDR3 is TGTGCCAGCAGCCCCACTAGCGGTTCCTACAATGAGCAGTTCTTC. It codes for CASSPTSGSYNEQFF. The rearrangement links TRBV6-5 to TRBJ2-1; 8 nucleotides match TRBD2. The CDR3 runs 15 residues. CDR1 and CDR2 (germline): MNHEY, SVGAGI. Trimming took 6 bases from V and 1 from J; bases not matched to a gene: 5.

This clone was seen a single time. CDR3 region: CSVEVVQKVEDEQFF. CDR3 nucleotides: TGCAGCGTTGAAGTTGTGCAAAAGGTAGAGGATGAGCAGTTCTTC. This chain joins TRBV29-1 and TRBJ2-1; D ambiguous. In germline, CDR1 is SQVTM, CDR2 ANQGSEA. The CDR3 totals 15 residues. The V gene lost 1 base and the J gene lost 8 bases, with 18 bases spanning the gap.

This clone has only a few counts. This chain links TRBV6-5 with TRBJ2-1, with 8 positions matching TRBD2. Per the germline V gene, CDR1 is MNHEY and CDR2 is SVGAGI. Trimming at V came to 8 bases and at J to 4 bases, leaving 7 bases not matched to a gene. The CDR3 is made up of 14 amino acids. Written as DNA, the CDR3 is TGTGCCAGCGTAGCGGGGAGGGGGTACAATGAGCAGTTCTTC. The encoded protein is CASVAGRGYNEQFF.

The V call is TRBV28, the J call TRBJ2-3; 12 bases are shared with TRBD2. After removal of 4 bases from V and 1 base from J, the junction contained 12 bases not matched to a gene. Germline V lookup: CDR1 MDHEN, CDR2 SYDVKM. The CDR3 runs 19 residues. The CDR3 bases are TGTGCCAGCAGTTACAAGCTTGGGCTAGCGGGAGGGGGCACAGATACGCAGTATTTT. Protein: CASSYKLGLAGGGTDTQYF.

The CDR3 reads CASGRGASYEQYF. The CDR3 DNA reads TGTGCCAGCGGACGCGGGGCCTCCTACGAGCAGTACTTC. This chain uses TRBV6-5 with TRBJ2-7, with D tentatively TRBD2 (6 bases). V was pared by 8 bases and J by 0 bases, with 11 bases between. There are 13 residues in the CDR3. Germline CDR1 MNHEY, CDR2 SVGAGI.

V gene TRBV29-1 combines with J gene TRBJ2-5, with TRBD1 matching 7 bases. The CDR3 totals 14 residues. The trim removed 6 bases at V and 4 bases at J, leaving 11 bases unmatched. Germline V CDR1 and CDR2: SQVTM, ANQGSEA. Written as DNA, the CDR3 is TGCAGCGTACCACAGGGGCCAGGGGGAGAGACCCAGTACTTC. This gives the protein CSVPQGPGGETQYF.

The chain recombines TRBV6-5 with TRBJ1-3; D possibly corresponds to TRBD1 (6 bases). This CDR3 region has 13 residues. V was cut by 6 bases and J by 4 bases, with 10 bases left in between. Germline values: CDR1 MNHEY, CDR2 SVGAGI. CDR3 loop: CASRGGGGNTIYF. The CDR3 region has the DNA TGTGCCAGCAGGGGAGGGGGAGGAAACACCATATATTTT.

The chain has TRBV6-5 and TRBJ1-1; D might be TRBD1 (5 bases). The V end was cut by 0 bases, the J end by 5 bases, with 13 bases between. From germline, CDR1 is MNHEY and CDR2 SVGAGI. CDR3 length equals 15 residues. The CDR3 region has the DNA TGTGCCAGCAGTTACTCGAACGGGGGGAGTACTGAAGCTTTCTTT. Its protein is CASSYSNGGSTEAFF.

The genes are TRBV7-6 and TRBJ1-1; D is undetermined. CDR1 and CDR2 (germline): SGHVS, FNYEAQ. V was clipped by 5 bases and J by 3 bases, with 13 bases between them. The CDR3 is 14 residues long. The CDR3 spells CASSPSFVYTEAFF. Here the CDR3 DNA reads TGTGCCAGCAGCCCCTCTTTTGTGTACACTGAAGCTTTCTTT.

The CDR3 bases are TGTGCCACCACTTTCATGAACACTGAAGCTTTCTTT. Protein sequence: CATTFMNTEAFF. The gene calls are TRBV28 and TRBJ1-1, with no clear D. V was pared by 10 bases and J by 0 bases, with 9 bases between. Germline V gives CDR1 MDHEN, CDR2 SYDVKM. The CDR3 contains 12 residues.

The V gene is TRBV7-8, the J gene TRBJ2-5; TRBD2 agrees at 8 bases. Unmatched junction bases numbered 9, after V lost 1 base and J lost 5 bases. The CDR3 consists of 16 residues. From germline, CDR1 is SGHVS and CDR2 FQNEAQ. The CDR3 bases are TGTGCCAGCAGCTTAGATAAAGAGCGGGAGACGGAGACCCAGTACTTC. As protein: CASSLDKERETETQYF.